Listed below are T cell receptor beta chains from one sample, sequenced in a study of blood T cells in healthy people across ages. TCRdb re-called the 5' RACE reads with MiXCR, one entry per CDR3 protein. The sample records around 520,000 distinct CDR3 sequences, about 26% being singletons. Separately, the same data were catalogued under a study of T cells of mothers and their children.

Sequencing input: blood. The receptors here all came from a boy aged 2 to 10 in good health. Both conserved end residues are part of each CDR3. The D gene is left open where the match is weak. Size is stated for part of the rows, as once, few or many counts, or as a class when the clone is expanded.

abundance | j_gene | v_gene | d_gene | CDR3nt | CDR3aa
once | TRBJ1-2 | TRBV15 | . | TGTGCCACCAGCAGAGATCGCCGGCCTGGCTACACCTTC | CATSRDRRPGYTF
. | TRBJ2-7 | TRBV4-3 | TRBD2 | TGCGCCAGCAGCCGCATGGCAGCGGGAGTCGCCGCCTACGAGCAGTACTTC | CASSRMAAGVAAYEQYF
. | TRBJ2-7 | TRBV20-1 | . | TGCAGTGCTAGGGGGGGTGGAACGGACAGCCCCTACGAGCAGTACTTC | CSARGGGTDSPYEQYF
. | TRBJ1-4 | TRBV7-9 | . | TGTGCCAGCAGCTTAGGGGTGGCCGAGGGTGAAAAACTGTTTTTT | CASSLGVAEGEKLFF
. | TRBJ1-2 | TRBV12-3/TRBV12-4 | . | TGTGCCAGCAGTTTAGCGCTGGGACCCATCGGCCCTGGCTACACCTTC | CASSLALGPIGPGYTF
. | TRBJ2-7 | TRBV29-1 | . | TGCAGCGTTGAGAAGGGGGACCCCTACGAGCAGTACTTC | CSVEKGDPYEQYF
few | TRBJ2-7 | TRBV29-1 | . | TGCAGCGTTGAAGGGACTACCGAAACCTACGAGCAGTACTTC | CSVEGTTETYEQYF
few | TRBJ2-1 | TRBV13 | TRBD2 | TGTGCCAGCAGCTTTAAGCGGGGGGGCCCCTACAATGAGCAGTTCTTC | CASSFKRGGPYNEQFF
once | TRBJ1-2 | TRBV11-2 | TRBD1 | TGTGCCAGCAGCTCCTATAGGGACAGGGGAAACTATGGCTACACCTTC | CASSSYRDRGNYGYTF
few | TRBJ2-5 | TRBV18 | . | TGTGCCAGCTCACCGTCGGAGCCCCAAGAGACCCAGTACTTC | CASSPSEPQETQYF
. | TRBJ2-2 | TRBV4-1 | . | TGCGCCAGCAGCCAAGATGTACTGGCCGGGGAGCTGTTTTTT | CASSQDVLAGELFF
. | TRBJ1-2 | TRBV11-1 | . | TGTGCCAGCAGCTATTCGAAGGGTCAATTTGGCTACACCTTC | CASSYSKGQFGYTF
. | TRBJ1-4 | TRBV7-9 | . | TGTGCCAGCAGCCGGGGGATTGCTAATGAAAAACTGTTTTTT | CASSRGIANEKLFF
few | TRBJ2-1 | TRBV4-3 | . | TGCGCCAGCAGCCAAGTTCCAGTGTTTCCCGTAGGAGGTAACAATGAGCAGTTCTTC | CASSQVPVFPVGGNNEQFF
. | TRBJ2-5 | TRBV7-8 | . | TGTGCCAGCAGCTTAACGACTAAACGGCGGGTGACCCAGTACTTC | CASSLTTKRRVTQYF
many | TRBJ1-4 | TRBV7-2 | . | TGTGCCAGCAGCTTAGAGGATGAAAAACTGTTTTTT | CASSLEDEKLFF